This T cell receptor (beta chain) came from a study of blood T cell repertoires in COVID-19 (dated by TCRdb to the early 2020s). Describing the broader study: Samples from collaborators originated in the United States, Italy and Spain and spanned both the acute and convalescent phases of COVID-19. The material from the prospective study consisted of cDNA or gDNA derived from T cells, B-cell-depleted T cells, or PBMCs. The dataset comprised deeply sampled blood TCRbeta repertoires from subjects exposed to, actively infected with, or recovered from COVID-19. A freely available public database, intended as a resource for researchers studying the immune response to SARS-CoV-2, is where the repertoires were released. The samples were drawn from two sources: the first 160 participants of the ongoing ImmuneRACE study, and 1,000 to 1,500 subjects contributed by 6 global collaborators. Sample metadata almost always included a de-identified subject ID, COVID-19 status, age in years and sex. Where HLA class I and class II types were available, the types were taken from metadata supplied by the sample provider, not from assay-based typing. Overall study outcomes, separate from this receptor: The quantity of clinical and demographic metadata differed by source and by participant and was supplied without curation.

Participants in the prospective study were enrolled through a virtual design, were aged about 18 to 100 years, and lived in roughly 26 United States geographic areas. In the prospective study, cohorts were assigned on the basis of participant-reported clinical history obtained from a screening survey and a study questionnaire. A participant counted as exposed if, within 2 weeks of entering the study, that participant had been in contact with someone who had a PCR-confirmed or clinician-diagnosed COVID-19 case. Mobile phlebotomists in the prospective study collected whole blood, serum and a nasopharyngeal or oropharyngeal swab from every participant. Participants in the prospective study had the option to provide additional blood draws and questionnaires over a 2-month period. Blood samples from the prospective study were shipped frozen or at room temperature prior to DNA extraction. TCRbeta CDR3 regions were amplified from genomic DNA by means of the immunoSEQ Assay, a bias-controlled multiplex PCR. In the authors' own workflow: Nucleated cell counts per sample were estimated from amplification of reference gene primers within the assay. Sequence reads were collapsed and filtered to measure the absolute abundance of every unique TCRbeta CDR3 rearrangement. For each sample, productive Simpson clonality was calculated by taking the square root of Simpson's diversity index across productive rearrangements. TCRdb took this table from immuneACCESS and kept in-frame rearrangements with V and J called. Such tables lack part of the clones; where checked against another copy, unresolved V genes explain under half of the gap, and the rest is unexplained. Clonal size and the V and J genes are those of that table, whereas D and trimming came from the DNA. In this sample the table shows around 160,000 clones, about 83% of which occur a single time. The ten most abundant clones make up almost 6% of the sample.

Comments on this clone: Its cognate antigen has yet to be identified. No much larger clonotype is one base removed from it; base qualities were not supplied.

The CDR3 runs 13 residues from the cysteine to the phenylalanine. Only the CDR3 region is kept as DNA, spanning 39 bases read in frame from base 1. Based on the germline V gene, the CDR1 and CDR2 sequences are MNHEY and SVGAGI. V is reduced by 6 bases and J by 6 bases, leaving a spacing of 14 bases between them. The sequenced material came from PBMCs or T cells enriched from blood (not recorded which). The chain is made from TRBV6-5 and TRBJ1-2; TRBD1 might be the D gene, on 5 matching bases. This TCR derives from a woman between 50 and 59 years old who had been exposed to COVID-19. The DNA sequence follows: TGTGCCAGCAGGGCCGGGGGGGGTCATGGCTACACCTTC. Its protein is CASRAGGGHGYTF.